This entry concerns a single TCR beta chain. Genomic DNA from unsorted samples was obtained from 70 million to 95 million PBMCs (per sample). This CDR3 contains 16 residues. Germline assignment: CDR1 ENHRY and CDR2 SYGVKD. Deletions cut 5 bases from V and 0 bases from J, with 13 bases between. The data were obtained in a study of shared clonotypes between healthy human individuals. Deep was the level used in running the assay. Original processing notes: ImmunoSEQ yielded junction-only sequences lacking quality scores, so filtering differed. Sequencing used immunoSEQ multiplex PCR; TCRdb keeps in-frame clones, though not all of them. That table is the source of V, J and clone size, and D and trimming were worked out from the DNA. The data hold under 600,000 clones, with around 81% observed a single time.

The rearrangement uses TRBV10-3 and TRBJ2-2; TRBD1 or TRBD2 may be the D gene (6 bases each). The sequence was collected from a middle-aged woman in good health. Some clones in this sample may be carry-over from other donors' samples. Sequencing used PBMCs. The CDR3 DNA follows: TGTGCCATCAGTTTTAGAGGGGGGCCGAACACCGGGGAGCTGTTTTTT. Translated, it gives CAISFRGGPNTGELFF.